This T cell receptor (beta chain) was obtained from a study of blood T cell repertoires in COVID-19 (dated by TCRdb to 2020 to 2022). The study in broad terms: Collaborator samples came from the United States, Italy and Spain and covered acute and convalescent phases of COVID-19. HLA class I and class II types, where available, came from metadata supplied by the sample provider rather than from assay-based typing. Samples were obtained from the ongoing ImmuneRACE study (first 160 participants) and from 1,000 to 1,500 subjects provided by 6 global collaborators. A freely available public database, intended as a resource for researchers studying the immune response to SARS-CoV-2, is where the repertoires were released. The material from the prospective study consisted of cDNA or gDNA derived from T cells, B-cell-depleted T cells, or PBMCs. The sample metadata nearly always contained a de-identified subject ID, COVID-19 status, age in years and sex. The dataset comprised deeply sampled blood TCRbeta repertoires from subjects exposed to, actively infected with, or recovered from COVID-19. The investigation overall reported the following: The quantity of clinical and demographic metadata differed by source and by participant and was supplied without curation.

Trimming removed 3 bases from V and 2 bases from J, leaving 14 bases between the germline ends. Reading the germline V gene gives CDR1 MNHNS and CDR2 SASEGT. The CDR3 measures 16 amino acids from cysteine to phenylalanine. Of all the DNA, just the CDR3 is kept, 48 bases in frame from base 1. TCRbeta CDR3 regions were amplified from genomic DNA using the immunoSEQ Assay, a bias-controlled multiplex PCR. Under the source paper's analysis protocol: The number of nucleated cells in each sample was estimated by amplification of reference gene primers within the assay. To quantify the absolute abundance of each unique TCRbeta CDR3 rearrangement, sequence reads were collapsed and filtered. For each sample, productive Simpson clonality was calculated by taking the square root of Simpson's diversity index across productive rearrangements. This immuneACCESS table, as held by TCRdb, lists in-frame sequences with V and J called but not all clones. Of the missing ones, under half trace to an unresolved V gene in checked studies; the others have no known cause. V, J and clone size derive from that table, while D and trimming were established from the DNA sequence. In all, the sample holds 250,000 to 350,000 clones, and 87% of those were seen once. Approximately 5% of the sample is in the top ten clones.

Points on this clone: No antigen is known for it. It has no much larger one-base neighbor in the sample; base qualities were not kept.

Enrolling through a virtual design, the prospective study's participants ranged in age from roughly 18 to 89 years and lived across about two dozen United States geographic areas. To assign participants to cohorts, the prospective study relied on clinical history that participants themselves reported in a screening survey and a study questionnaire. Recovered participants in ImmuneRACE Cohort 3 were defined as having two consecutive negative NP/OP PCR tests, clearance from a healthcare professional, or resolution of symptoms. Each participant in the prospective study had whole blood, serum and a nasopharyngeal or oropharyngeal swab collected by mobile phlebotomists. Prospective study participants could optionally give additional blood draws and questionnaires over an approximately two-month period. Prospective study blood samples were shipped either frozen or at room temperature before DNA extraction.

The sequencing sample was made of PBMCs or T cells enriched from blood (not recorded which). This TCR was sampled from a woman younger than 45 who had recovered from COVID-19. Recombination connected TRBV6-1 to TRBJ1-5; a tentative D call is TRBD1 (6 bases match). The CDR3 region: CASSDRGGGGNQPQHF. The base sequence is TGTGCCAGCAGTGACCGCGGGGGCGGAGGCAATCAGCCCCAGCATTTT.